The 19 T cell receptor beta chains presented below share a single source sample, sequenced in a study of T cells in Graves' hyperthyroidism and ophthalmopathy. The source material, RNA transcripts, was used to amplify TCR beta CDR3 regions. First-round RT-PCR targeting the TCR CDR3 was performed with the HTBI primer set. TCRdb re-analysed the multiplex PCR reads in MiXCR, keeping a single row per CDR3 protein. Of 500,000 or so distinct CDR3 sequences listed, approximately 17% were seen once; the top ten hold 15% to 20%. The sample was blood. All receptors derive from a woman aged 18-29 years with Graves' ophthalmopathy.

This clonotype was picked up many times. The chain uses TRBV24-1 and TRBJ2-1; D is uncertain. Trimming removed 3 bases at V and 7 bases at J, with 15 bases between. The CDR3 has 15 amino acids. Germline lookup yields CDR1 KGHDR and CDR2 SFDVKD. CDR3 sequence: CATSDRVSLWNEQFF. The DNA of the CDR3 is TGTGCCACCAGTGATAGGGTTTCCCTCTGGAATGAGCAGTTCTTC.

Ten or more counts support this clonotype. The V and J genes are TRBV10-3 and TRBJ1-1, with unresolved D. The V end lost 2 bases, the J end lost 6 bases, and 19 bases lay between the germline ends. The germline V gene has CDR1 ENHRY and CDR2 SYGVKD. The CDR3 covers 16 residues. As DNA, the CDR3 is TGTGCCATCAGTGAGCCTTTACACGGGATCGAATCTGAAGCTTTCTTT. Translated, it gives CAISEPLHGIESEAFF.

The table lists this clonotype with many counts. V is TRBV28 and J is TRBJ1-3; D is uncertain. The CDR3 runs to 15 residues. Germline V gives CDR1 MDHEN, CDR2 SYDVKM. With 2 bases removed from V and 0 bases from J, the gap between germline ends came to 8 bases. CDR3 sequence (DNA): TGTGCCAGCAGTTTACCGGCATACTCTGGAAACACCATATATTTT. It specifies CASSLPAYSGNTIYF.

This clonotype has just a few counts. CDR3 in DNA: TGCAGCGTTAGAGGGGCAGCCTCTGGGGCCAACGTCCTGACTTTC. Its translation: CSVRGAASGANVLTF. The V call is TRBV29-1, the J call TRBJ2-6; perhaps D is TRBD1 or TRBD2 (5 bases each). Trimming left V 5 bases short and J 0 bases short, with 11 bases between. CDR1 and CDR2 (germline): SQVTM, ANQGSEA. The CDR3 sequence is 15 residues long.

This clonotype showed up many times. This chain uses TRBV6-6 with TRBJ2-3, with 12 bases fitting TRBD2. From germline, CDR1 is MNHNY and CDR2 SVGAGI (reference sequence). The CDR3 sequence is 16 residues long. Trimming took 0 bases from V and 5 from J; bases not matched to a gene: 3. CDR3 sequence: CASSYSWGLAGDTQYF. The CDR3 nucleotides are TGTGCCAGCAGTTACTCGTGGGGACTAGCGGGAGATACGCAGTATTTT.

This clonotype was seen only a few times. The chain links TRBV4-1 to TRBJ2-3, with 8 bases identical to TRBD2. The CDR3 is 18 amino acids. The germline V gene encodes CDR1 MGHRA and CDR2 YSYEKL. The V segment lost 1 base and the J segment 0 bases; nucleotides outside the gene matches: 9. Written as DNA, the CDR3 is TGCGCCAGCAGCCAAGGGCCTAGCGGGCTATATAGCACAGATACGCAGTATTTT. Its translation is CASSQGPSGLYSTDTQYF.

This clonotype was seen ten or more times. CDR3 bases: TGTGCCAGCAGTTTACGTCTGAACATGAACACTGAAGCTTTCTTT. Translated, it gives CASSLRLNMNTEAFF. The chain carries TRBV28 and TRBJ1-1; D gene unclear. Germline-derived CDR1 and CDR2 are MDHEN and SYDVKM. The CDR3 length is 15 residues. The V end was cut by 2 bases, the J end by 0 bases, with 10 bases between.

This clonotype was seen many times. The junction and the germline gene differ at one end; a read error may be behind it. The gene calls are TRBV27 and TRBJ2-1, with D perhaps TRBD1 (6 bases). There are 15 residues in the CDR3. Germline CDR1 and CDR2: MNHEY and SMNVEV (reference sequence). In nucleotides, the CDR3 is TGTGCCACCAGTTTGAACAGGGAAAGTTCAGATGAGCAGTTCTTC. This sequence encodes CATSLNRESSDEQFF.

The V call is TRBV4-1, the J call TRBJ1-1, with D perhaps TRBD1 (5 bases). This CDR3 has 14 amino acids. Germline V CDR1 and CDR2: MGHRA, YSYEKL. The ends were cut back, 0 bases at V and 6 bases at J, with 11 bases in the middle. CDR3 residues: CASSQDSGYPEAFF. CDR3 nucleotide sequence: TGCGCCAGCAGCCAAGATTCAGGGTACCCTGAAGCTTTCTTT.

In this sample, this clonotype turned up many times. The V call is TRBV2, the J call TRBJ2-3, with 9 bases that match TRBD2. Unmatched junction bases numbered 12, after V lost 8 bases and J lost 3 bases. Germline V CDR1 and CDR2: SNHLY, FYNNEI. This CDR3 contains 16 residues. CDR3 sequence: CASSPIAGVGTDTQYF. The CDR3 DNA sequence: TGTGCCAGCTCCCCTATAGCGGGAGTGGGGACAGATACGCAGTATTTT.

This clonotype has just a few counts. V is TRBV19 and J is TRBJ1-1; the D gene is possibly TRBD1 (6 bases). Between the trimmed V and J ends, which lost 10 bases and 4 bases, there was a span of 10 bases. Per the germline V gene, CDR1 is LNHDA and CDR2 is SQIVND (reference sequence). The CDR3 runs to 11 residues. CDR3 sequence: CATIRGTEAFF. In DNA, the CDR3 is TGTGCCACTATCAGGGGCACTGAAGCTTTCTTT.

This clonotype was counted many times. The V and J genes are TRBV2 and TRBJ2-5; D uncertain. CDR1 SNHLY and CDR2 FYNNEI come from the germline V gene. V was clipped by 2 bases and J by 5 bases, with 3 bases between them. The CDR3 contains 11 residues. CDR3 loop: CASSEWETQYF. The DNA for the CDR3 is TGTGCCAGCAGTGAATGGGAGACCCAGTACTTC.

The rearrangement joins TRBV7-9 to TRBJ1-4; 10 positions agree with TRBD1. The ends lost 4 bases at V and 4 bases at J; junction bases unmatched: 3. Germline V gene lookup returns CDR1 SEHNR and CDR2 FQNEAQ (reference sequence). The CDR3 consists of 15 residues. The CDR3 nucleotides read TGTGCCAGCAGCTATGGGGACAGGGGTAATGAAAAACTGTTTTTT. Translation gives CASSYGDRGNEKLFF.

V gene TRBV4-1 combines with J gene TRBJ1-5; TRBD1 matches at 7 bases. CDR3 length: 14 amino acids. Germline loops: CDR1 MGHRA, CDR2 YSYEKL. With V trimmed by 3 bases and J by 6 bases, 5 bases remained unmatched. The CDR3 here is CASSHTGVGQPQHF. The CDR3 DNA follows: TGCGCCAGCAGCCACACAGGGGTGGGTCAGCCCCAGCATTTT.

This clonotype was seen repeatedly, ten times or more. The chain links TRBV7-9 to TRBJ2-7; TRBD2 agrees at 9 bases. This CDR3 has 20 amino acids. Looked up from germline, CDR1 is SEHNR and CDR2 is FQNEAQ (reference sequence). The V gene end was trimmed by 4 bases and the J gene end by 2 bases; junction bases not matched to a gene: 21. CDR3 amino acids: CASSSTVSGGRRLPPYEQYF. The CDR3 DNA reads TGTGCCAGCAGCTCGACCGTAAGCGGGGGGCGCCGATTACCTCCCTACGAGCAGTACTTC.

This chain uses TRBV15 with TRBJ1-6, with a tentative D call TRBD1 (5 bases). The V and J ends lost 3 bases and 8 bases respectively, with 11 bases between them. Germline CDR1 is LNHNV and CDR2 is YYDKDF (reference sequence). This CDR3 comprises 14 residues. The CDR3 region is CATSSQGVYSPLHF. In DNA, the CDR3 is TGTGCCACCAGCAGTCAGGGAGTCTATTCACCCCTCCACTTT.

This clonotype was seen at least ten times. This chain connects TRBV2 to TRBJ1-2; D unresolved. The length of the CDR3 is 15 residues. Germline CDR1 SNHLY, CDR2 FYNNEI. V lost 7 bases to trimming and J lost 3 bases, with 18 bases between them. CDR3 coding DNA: TGTGCCAGCAAGTATCTTGAGGACGGTGACTATGGCTACACCTTC. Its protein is CASKYLEDGDYGYTF. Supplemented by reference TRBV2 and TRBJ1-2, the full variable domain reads EPEVTQTPSHQVTQMGQEVILRCVPISNHLYFYWYRQILGQKVEFLVSFYNNEISEKSEIFDDQFSVERPDGSNFTLKIRSTKLEDSAMYFCASKYLEDGDYGYTFGSGTRLTVV.

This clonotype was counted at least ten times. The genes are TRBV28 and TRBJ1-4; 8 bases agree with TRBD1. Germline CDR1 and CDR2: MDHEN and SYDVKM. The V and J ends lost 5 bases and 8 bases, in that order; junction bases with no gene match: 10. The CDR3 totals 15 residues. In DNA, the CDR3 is TGTGCCAGCAGTCAACCGACAGGGGACGGAGAAAAACTGTTTTTT. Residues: CASSQPTGDGEKLFF.

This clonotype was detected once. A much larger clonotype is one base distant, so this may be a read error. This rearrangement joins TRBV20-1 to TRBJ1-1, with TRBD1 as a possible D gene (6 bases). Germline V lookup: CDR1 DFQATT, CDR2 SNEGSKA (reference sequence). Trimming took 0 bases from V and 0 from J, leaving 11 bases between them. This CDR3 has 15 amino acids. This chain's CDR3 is CSAREHREMNTEAFF. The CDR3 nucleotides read TGCAGTGCTAGAGAACACAGGGAAATGAACACTGAAGCTTTCTTT.